This paragraph reports one T cell receptor (beta chain). As processed by the authors: From reference gene primer amplification, estimates of nucleated cell counts were derived. The repertoire was sequenced with immunoSEQ multiplex PCR; TCRdb's copy has only in-frame clones and lacks some. That table furnishes V, J and clone size, whereas the DNA furnished D and trimming. The sample lists approximately 300,000 clones, 80% to 90% occurring once. The age range of participants was about 18 to 95 years, with residence in around 22 US areas. V was shortened by 4 bases and J by 4 bases, with 14 bases between the two germline ends. Germline loops: CDR1 SGHRS, CDR2 YFSETQ. The CDR3 runs to 15 residues. These data belong to a study of blood T cell repertoires in COVID-19. Study context: Acute and convalescent COVID-19 specimens originated in the United States, Italy and Spain. PBMCs, B-cell-depleted T cells, or T cells were the source of the cDNA or gDNA that made up the material.

V is TRBV5-1 and J is TRBJ2-2, with a tentative D call TRBD1 (5 bases). The TCR comes from a man aged 25 to 45 who had recovered from COVID-19. Sequencing used PBMCs or T cells enriched from blood (not recorded which). CDR3 in DNA: TGCGCCAGCAGCCTTCAGGGTATGGGCACCGGGGAGCTGTTTTTT. As protein: CASSLQGMGTGELFF.